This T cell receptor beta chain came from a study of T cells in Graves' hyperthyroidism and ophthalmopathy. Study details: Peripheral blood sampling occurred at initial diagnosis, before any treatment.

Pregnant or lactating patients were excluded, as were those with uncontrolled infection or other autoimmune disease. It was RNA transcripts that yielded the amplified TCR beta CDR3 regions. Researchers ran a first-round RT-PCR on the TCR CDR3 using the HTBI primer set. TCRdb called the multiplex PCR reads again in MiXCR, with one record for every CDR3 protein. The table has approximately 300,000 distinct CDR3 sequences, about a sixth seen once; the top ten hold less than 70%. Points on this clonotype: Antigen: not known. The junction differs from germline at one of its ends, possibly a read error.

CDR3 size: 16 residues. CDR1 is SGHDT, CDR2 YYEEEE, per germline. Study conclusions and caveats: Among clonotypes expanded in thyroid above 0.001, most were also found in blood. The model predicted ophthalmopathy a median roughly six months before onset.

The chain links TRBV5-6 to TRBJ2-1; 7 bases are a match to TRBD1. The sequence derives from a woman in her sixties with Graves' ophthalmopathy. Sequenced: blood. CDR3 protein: CASSADREMPYSEQFF. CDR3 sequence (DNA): TGTGCCAGCAGCGCTGACAGGGAAATGCCCTACAGTGAGCAGTTCTTC.